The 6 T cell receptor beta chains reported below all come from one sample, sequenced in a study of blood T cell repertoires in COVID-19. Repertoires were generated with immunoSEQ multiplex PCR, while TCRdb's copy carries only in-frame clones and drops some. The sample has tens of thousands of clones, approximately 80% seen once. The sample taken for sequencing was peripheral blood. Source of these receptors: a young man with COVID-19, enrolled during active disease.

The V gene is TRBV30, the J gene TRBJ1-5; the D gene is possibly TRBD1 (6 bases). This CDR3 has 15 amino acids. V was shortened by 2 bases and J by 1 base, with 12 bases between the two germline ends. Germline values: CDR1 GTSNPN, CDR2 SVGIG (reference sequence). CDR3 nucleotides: TGTGCCTGGAGTAGGTATACAGGGAGCAATCAGCCCCAGCATTTT. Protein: CAWSRYTGSNQPQHF.

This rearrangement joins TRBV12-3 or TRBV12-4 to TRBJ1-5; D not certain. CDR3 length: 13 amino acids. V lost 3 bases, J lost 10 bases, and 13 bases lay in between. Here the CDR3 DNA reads TGTGCCAGCAGTTTGGATCCGGGTTTTCCCCAGCATTTT. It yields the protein CASSLDPGFPQHF.

This CDR3 reads CAREIAGGPVPCGNEQFF. CDR3 in DNA: TGTGCCAGAGAGATAGCGGGAGGTCCCGTACCGTGTGGCAATGAGCAGTTCTTC. The rearrangement uses TRBV5-3 and TRBJ2-1; 10 bases align to TRBD2. Being an ORF, TRBV5-3 has a function that is uncertain. V trimming: 7 bases; J trimming: 6 bases; junction bases outside the gene matches: 19. CDR3 length: 18 residues.

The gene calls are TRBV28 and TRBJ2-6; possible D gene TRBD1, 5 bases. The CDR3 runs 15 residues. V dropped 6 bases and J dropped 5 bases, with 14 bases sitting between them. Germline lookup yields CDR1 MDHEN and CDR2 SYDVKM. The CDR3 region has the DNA TGTGCCAGCAGCCTAGGGGCGTCTAGGGCCAACGTCCTGACTTTC. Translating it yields CASSLGASRANVLTF.

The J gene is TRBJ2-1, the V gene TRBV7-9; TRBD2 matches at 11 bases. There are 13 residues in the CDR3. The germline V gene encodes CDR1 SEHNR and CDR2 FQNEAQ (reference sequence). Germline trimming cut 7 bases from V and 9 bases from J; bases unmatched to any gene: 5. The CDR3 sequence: CASTRLAGTEQFF. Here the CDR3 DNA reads TGTGCCAGCACCAGACTAGCGGGAACTGAGCAGTTCTTC.

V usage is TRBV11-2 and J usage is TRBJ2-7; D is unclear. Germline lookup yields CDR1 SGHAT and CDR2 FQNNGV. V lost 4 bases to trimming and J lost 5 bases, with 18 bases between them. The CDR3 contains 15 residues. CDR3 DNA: TGTGCCAGCAGCTCAGACGGTCACCTATTAGACGAGCAGTACTTC. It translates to CASSSDGHLLDEQYF.